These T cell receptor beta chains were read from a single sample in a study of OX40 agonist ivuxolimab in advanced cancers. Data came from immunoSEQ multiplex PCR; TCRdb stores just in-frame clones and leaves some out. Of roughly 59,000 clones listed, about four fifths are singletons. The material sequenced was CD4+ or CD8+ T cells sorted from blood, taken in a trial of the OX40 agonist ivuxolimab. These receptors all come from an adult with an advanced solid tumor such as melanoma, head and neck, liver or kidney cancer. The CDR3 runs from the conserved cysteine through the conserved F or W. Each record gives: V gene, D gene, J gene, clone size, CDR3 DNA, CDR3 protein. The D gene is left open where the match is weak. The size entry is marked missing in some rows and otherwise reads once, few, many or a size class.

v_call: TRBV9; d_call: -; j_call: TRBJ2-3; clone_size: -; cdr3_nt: TGTGCCAGCAGCGACCCACCGCCTACAGATACGCAGTATTTT; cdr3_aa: CASSDPPPTDTQYF
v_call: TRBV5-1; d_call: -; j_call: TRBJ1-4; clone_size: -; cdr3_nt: TGCGCCAGCAGCTTGGGGGGGCTTGGTGAAAAACTGTTTTTT; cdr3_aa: CASSLGGLGEKLFF
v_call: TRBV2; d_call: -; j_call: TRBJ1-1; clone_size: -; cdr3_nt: TGTGCCAGCAGCCCCTCGGGGGGGAACACTGAAGCTTTCTTT; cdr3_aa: CASSPSGGNTEAFF
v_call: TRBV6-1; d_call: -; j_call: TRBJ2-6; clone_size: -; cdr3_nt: TGTGCCAGCAGTGAAGCGAAGGGAGGACAGGCTAGCTCTGGGGCCAACGTCCTGACTTTC; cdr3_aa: CASSEAKGGQASSGANVLTF
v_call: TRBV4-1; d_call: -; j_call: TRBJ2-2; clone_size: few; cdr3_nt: TGCGCCAGCAGTTACGGGTATACACGGAGGTTAACCGGGGAGCTGTTTTTT; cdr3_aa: CASSYGYTRRLTGELFF
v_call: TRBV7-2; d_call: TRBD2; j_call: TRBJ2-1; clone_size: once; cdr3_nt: TGTGCCAGCAGCAGAACTAGCGGGGGGGCGTGGGATGAGCAGTTCTTC; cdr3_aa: CASSRTSGGAWDEQFF
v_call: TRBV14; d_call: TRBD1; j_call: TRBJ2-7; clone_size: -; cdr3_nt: TGTGCCAGCAGCTCAAACGACAGGGCCCGGCAGTACTTC; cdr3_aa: CASSSNDRARQYF
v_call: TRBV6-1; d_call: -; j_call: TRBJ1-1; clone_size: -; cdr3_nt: TGTGCCAGCAGTGAAAGATGGTCCGCTTATTCTAGCACTGAAGCTTTCTTT; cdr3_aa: CASSERWSAYSSTEAFF
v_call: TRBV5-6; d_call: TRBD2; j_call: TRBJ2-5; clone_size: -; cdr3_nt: TGTGCCAGCAGTTTTATCACTAGCGGGGGAGAGACCCAGTACTTC; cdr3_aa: CASSFITSGGETQYF
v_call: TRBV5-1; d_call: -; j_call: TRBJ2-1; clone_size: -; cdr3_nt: TGCGCCAGCAGCTTGCTGGGGGGCGGCTACAATGAGCAGTTCTTC; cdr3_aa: CASSLLGGGYNEQFF
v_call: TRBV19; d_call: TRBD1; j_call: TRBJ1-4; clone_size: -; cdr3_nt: TGTGCCAGTAGTATCCGGGACAGGGGAACTAATGAAAAACTGTTTTTT; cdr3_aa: CASSIRDRGTNEKLFF
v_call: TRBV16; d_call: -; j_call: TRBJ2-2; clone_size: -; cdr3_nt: TGTGCCAGCAGCCTAACGAACACCGGGGAGCTGTTTTTT; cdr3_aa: CASSLTNTGELFF
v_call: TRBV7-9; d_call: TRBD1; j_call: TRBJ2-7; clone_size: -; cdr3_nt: TGTGCCAGCAGCCCAGCTGGGGGACAGAACTACGAGCAGTACTTC; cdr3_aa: CASSPAGGQNYEQYF
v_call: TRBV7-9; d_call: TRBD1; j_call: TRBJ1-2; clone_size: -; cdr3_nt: TGTGCCAGCAGCTTAGTCGCCGGGACAGGGGATTCTGGCTACACCTTC; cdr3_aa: CASSLVAGTGDSGYTF
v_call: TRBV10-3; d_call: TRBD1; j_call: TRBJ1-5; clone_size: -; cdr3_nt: TGTGCCATCAGTGCGGGACAGGGGAATCAGCCCCAGCATTTT; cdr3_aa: CAISAGQGNQPQHF
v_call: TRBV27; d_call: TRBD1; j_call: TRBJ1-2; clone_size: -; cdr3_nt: TGTGCCAGCAGTTTATCCCCCGGGACAGGGGGCAGAAATGGCTACACCTTC; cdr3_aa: CASSLSPGTGGRNGYTF
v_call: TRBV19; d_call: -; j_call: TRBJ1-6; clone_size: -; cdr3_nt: TGTGCCAGTATGGACCGAGGGGCAAAGTCACCCCTCCACTTT; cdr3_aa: CASMDRGAKSPLHF
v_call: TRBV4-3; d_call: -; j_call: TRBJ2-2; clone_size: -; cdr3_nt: TGCGCCAGCAGCCAAGAAATTGGCCCGCGGGCCGGGGAGCTGTTTTTT; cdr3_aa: CASSQEIGPRAGELFF
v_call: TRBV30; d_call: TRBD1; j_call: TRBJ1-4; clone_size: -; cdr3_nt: TGTGCCTGGAGACAGGGGGCAGGGGAAAAACTGTTTTTT; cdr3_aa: CAWRQGAGEKLFF
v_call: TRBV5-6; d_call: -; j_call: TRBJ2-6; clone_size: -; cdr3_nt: TGTGCCAGCAGCTTGTTGGAACAGGCCGGCTCTGGGGCCAACGTCCTGACTTTC; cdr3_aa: CASSLLEQAGSGANVLTF
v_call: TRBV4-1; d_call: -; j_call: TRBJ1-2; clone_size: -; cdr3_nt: TGCGCCAGCAGCCACGTCGTCAGGGCCCGAGACAGAAACTATGGCTACACCTTC; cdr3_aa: CASSHVVRARDRNYGYTF
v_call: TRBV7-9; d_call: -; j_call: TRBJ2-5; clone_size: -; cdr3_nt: TGTGCCAGCAGCCGAGGACAGCAAGAGACCCAGTACTTC; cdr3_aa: CASSRGQQETQYF
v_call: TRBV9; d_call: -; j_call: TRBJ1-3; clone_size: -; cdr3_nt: TGTGCCAGCAGCGTAGACCAGAGAAACACCATATATTTT; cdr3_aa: CASSVDQRNTIYF
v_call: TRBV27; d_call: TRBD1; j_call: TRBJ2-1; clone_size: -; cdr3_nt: TGTGCCATCCGAGGGGGCGCGCCTCTTTTCAATGAGCAGTTCTTC; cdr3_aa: CAIRGGAPLFNEQFF
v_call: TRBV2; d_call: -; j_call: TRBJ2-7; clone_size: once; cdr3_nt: TGTGCCAGCAGTGGTATCGACAGCTACGAGCAGTACTTC; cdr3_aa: CASSGIDSYEQYF
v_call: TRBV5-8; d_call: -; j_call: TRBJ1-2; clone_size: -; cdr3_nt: TGTGCCAGCAGCACCCGGACAGCGATTTATGGCTACACCTTC; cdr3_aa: CASSTRTAIYGYTF
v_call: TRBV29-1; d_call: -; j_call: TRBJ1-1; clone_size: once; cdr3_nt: TGCAGCGGCGGTAGGGGGGACACTGAAGCTTTCTTT; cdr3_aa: CSGGRGDTEAFF